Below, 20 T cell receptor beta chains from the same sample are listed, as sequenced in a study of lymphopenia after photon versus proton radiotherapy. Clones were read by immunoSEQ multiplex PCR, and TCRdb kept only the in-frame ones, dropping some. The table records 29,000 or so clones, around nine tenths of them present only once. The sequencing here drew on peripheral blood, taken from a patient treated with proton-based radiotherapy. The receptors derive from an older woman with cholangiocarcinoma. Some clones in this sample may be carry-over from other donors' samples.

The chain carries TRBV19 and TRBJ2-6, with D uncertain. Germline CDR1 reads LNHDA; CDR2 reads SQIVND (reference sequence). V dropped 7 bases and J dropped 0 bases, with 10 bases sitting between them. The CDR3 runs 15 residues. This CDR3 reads CASNPKISGANVLTF. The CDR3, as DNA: TGTGCCAGTAACCCGAAAATCTCTGGGGCCAACGTCCTGACTTTC.

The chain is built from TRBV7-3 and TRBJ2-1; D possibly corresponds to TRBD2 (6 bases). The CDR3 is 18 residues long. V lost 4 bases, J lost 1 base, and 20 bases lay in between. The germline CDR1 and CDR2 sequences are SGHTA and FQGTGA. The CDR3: CASSSPPGLSGSYNEQFF. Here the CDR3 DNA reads TGTGCCAGCAGCTCCCCGCCTGGACTAAGCGGATCCTACAATGAGCAGTTCTTC.

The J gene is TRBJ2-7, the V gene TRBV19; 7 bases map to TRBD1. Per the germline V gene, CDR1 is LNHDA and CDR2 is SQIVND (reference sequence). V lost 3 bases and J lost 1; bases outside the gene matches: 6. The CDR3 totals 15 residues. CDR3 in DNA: TGTGCCAGTAGTATTCGACAGGGTGGTTCCTACGAGCAGTACTTC. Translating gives CASSIRQGGSYEQYF.

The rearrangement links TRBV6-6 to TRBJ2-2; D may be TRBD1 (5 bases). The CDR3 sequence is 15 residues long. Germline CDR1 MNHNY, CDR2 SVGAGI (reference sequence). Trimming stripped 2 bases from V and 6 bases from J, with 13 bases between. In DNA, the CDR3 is TGTGCCAGCAGTTACCAAGGGGTCCCCTCCGGGGAGCTGTTTTTT. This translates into CASSYQGVPSGELFF.

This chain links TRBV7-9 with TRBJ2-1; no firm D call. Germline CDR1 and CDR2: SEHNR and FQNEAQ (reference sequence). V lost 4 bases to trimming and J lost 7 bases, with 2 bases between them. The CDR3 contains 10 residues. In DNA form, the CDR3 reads TGTGCCAGCAGCTATAATGAGCAGTTCTTC. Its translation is CASSYNEQFF.

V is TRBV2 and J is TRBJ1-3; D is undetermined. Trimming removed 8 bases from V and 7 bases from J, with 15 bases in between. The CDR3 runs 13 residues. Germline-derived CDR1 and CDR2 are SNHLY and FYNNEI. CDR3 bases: TGTGCCAGCGGCTACCAAACCTGGAACACCATATATTTT. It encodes CASGYQTWNTIYF.

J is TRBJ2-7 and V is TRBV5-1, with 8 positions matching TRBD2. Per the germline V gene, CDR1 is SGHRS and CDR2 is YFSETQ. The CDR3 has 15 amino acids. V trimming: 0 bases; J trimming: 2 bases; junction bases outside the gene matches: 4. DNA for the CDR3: TGCGCCAGCAGCTTGGCCACGGGGGGGACCTACGAGCAGTACTTC. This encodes CASSLATGGTYEQYF.

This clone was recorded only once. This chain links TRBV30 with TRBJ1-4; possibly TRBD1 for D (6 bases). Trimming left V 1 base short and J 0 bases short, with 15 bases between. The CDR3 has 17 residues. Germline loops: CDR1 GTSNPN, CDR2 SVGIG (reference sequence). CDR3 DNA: TGTGCCTGGAGTGAATATTGGACAGACGCAACTAATGAAAAACTGTTTTTT. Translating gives CAWSEYWTDATNEKLFF.

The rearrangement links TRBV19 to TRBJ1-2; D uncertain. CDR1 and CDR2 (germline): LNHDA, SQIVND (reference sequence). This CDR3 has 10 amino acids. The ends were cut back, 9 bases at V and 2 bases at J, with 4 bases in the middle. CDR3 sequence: CASSNYGYTF. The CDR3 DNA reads TGTGCCAGCTCGAACTATGGCTACACCTTC. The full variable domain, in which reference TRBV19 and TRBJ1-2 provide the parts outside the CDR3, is DGGITQSPKYLFRKEGQNVTLSCEQNLNHDAMYWYRQDPGQGLRLIYYSQIVNDFQKGDIAEGYSVSREKKESFPLTVTSAQKNPTAFYLCASSNYGYTFGSGTRLTVV.

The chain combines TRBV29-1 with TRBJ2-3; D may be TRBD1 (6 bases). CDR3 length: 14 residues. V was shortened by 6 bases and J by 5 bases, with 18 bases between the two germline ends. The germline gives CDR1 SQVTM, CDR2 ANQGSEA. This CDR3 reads CSVKQGNARDTQYF. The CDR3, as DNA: TGCAGCGTGAAACAGGGAAACGCGAGAGATACGCAGTATTTT.

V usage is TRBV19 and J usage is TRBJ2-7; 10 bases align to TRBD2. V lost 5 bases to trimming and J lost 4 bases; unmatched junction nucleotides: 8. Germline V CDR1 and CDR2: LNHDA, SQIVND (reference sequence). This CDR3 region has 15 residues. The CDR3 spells CASSLQAGGRYEQYF. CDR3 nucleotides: TGTGCCAGTAGTCTGCAAGCGGGAGGGCGATACGAGCAGTACTTC.

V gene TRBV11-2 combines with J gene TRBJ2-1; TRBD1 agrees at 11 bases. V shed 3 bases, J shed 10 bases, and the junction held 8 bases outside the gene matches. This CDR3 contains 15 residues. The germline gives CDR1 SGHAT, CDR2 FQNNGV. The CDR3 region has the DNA TGTGCCAGCAGCTTTAGGACAGGGGGCTTTAGCGAGCAGTTCTTC. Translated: CASSFRTGGFSEQFF.

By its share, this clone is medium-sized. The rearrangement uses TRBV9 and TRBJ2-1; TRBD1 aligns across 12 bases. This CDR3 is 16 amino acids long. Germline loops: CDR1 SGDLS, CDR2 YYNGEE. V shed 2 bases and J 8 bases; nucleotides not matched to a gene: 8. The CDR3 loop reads CASSVSGTGGLDEQFF. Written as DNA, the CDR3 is TGTGCCAGCAGCGTGTCCGGGACAGGGGGCTTGGATGAGCAGTTCTTC.

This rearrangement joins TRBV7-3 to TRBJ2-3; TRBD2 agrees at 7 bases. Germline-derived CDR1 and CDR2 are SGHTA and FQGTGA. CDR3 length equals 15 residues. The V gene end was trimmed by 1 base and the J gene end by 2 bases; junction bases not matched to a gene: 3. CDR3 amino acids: CASSLIGGSTDTQYF. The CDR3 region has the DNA TGTGCCAGCAGCTTAATCGGGGGGTCCACAGATACGCAGTATTTT.

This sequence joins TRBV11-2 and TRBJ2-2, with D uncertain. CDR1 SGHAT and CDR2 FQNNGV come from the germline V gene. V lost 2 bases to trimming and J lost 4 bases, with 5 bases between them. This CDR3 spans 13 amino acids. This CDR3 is CASSLRATGELFF. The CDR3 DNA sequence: TGTGCCAGCAGCTTAAGGGCCACCGGGGAGCTGTTTTTT.

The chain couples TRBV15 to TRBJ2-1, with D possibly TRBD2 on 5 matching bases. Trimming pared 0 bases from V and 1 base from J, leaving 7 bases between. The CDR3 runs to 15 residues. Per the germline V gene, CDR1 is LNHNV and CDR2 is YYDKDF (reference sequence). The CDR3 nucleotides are TGTGCCACCAGCAGAGACGGGAAATCCTACAATGAGCAGTTCTTC. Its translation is CATSRDGKSYNEQFF.

DNA of the CDR3: TGCGCCAGCAGCCACCGCATAGGGCAGGGCAACACCGGGGAGCTGTTTTTT. It translates to CASSHRIGQGNTGELFF. This chain joins TRBV4-1 and TRBJ2-2; D is possibly TRBD1 (5 bases). Between the trimmed V and J ends, which lost 3 bases and 2 bases, there was a span of 16 bases. CDR1 MGHRA and CDR2 YSYEKL come from the germline V gene. The CDR3 runs to 17 residues.

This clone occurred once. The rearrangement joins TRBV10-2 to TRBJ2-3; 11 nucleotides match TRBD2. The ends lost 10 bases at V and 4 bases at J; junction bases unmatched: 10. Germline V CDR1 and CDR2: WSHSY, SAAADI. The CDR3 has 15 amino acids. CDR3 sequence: CAISSSGLAADTQYF. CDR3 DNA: TGCGCCATCTCTAGTTCGGGACTAGCGGCAGATACGCAGTATTTT.

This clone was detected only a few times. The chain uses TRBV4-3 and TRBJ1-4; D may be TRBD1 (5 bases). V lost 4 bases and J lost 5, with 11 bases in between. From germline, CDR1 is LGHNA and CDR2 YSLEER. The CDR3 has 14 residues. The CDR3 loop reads CASSRSGTNEKLFF. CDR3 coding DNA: TGCGCCAGCAGCCGAAGCGGGACCAATGAAAAACTGTTTTTT.

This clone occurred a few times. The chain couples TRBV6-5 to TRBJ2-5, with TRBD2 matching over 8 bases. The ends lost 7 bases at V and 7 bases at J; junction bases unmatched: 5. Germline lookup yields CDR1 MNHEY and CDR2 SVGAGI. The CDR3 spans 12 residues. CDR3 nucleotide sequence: TGTGCCAGCAATGGCCTAGCGGGGACCCAGTACTTC. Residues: CASNGLAGTQYF.